This is a list of T cell receptor beta chains from one sample in a study of OX40 agonist ivuxolimab in advanced cancers. TCRdb's copy holds only in-frame clones and misses some; the assay was immunoSEQ multiplex PCR. This table has 65,000 to 90,000 clones, approximately 90% appearing once. The specimen comprised CD4+ or CD8+ T cells sorted from blood, sampled in a trial of the OX40 agonist ivuxolimab. Receptors originate from an adult with an advanced solid tumor such as melanoma, head and neck, liver or kidney cancer. Both conserved end residues are part of each CDR3. The D gene is left open where the match is weak.

j_call | v_call | d_call | cdr3_aa
. | TRBV10-2 | TRBD2 | CASGGGPYEQYF
TRBJ2-7 | TRBV19 | . | CASSGTSNSYEQYF
TRBJ2-3 | TRBV25-1 | . | CASSLGEGWGDTQYF
TRBJ1-2 | TRBV29-1 | TRBD1 | CSVATGNGYTF
TRBJ1-4 | TRBV6-5 | . | CASSSRTPNEKLFF
TRBJ1-4 | TRBV14 | . | CASSQFAGKLFF
TRBJ2-7 | TRBV25-1 | . | CASSDLAGREQYF
TRBJ2-1 | TRBV10-2 | TRBD2 | CASFSSGGDEQFF
TRBJ2-2 | TRBV6-5 | . | CASSYFPMNTGELFF
TRBJ2-7 | TRBV25-1 | TRBD1 | CASSEGQGPYEQYF
TRBJ2-7 | TRBV30 | TRBD1 | CAWSVGTGLYEQYF
TRBJ2-7 | TRBV18 | TRBD2 | CASSRPGLAGDGEQYF
TRBJ2-7 | TRBV4-2 | TRBD1 | CASSQGPGGYEQYF
TRBJ2-3 | TRBV30 | . | CACDRLSTDTQYF
TRBJ2-7 | TRBV11-2 | TRBD1 | CASSFLRTGGNIEQYF
TRBJ2-1 | TRBV5-6 | TRBD2 | CASSESGGTYNEQFF
TRBJ2-1 | TRBV7-7 | TRBD2 | CASSPGLTKENEQFF
TRBJ2-2 | TRBV7-9 | . | CASSLLTGKTGELFF
TRBJ1-1 | TRBV10-1 | . | CASSEDRMNTEAFF
TRBJ2-3 | TRBV19 | . | CASSIDLEDTQYF
TRBJ1-1 | TRBV11-2 | . | CASSFPEGGHTEAFF
TRBJ2-1 | TRBV18 | TRBD2 | CASSPSGRGYNEQFF